This TCR beta chain was sequenced during a study of T cells after posttransplantation cyclophosphamide. Study conclusions and caveats: Recipient CMV seropositivity and CMV reactivation strongly tracked TRB clonality.

In the case of this clone: What it binds is not known.

The naive gate required viable CD3+CD4+ or CD3+CD8+ cells with CCR7+CD45RA+CD45RO-CD95-CD27+CD28+ phenotype. Trimming at V came to 4 bases and at J to 8 bases, leaving 8 bases not matched to a gene. This CDR3 spans 15 amino acids. In germline, CDR1 is SGHTA, CDR2 FQGNSA. Here immunoSEQ multiplex PCR was the method, and the copy in TCRdb shows in-frame clones only, minus some. The sample holds roughly 21,000 clones; 95% to 99% are singletons and the top ten take around 0.15%. This clonotype was sampled from a man aged 35-49 years in good health, CMV-negative, and a related stem cell transplant donor. Sequencing was done on a sample of naive CD8+ T cells sorted from PBMCs. The chain has TRBV7-2 and TRBJ2-1; 10 bases map to TRBD2. The CDR3 region has the DNA TGTGCCAGCAGCTCGGGGACTAGCGTAATCGATGAGCAGTTCTTC. It is translated as CASSSGTSVIDEQFF.